This entry features one TCR beta chain sequence. This specimen comes from a study of blood T cell repertoires in COVID-19. Repertoires were generated with immunoSEQ multiplex PCR, while TCRdb's copy carries only in-frame clones and drops some. The sample carries 350,000 to 400,000 clones, roughly 87% recorded once. CDR3 length: 15 amino acids. The germline V gene has CDR1 SNHLY and CDR2 FYNNEI. Unmatched junction bases numbered 8, after V lost 6 bases and J lost 4 bases. This rearrangement joins TRBV2 to TRBJ1-5; 8 bases line up with TRBD1. The sequencing sample was made of PBMCs or T cells enriched from blood (not recorded which). This TCR was sampled from a woman younger than 45 who had recovered from COVID-19. This CDR3 reads CASRPGQGGNQPQHF. CDR3 DNA: TGTGCCAGCAGGCCCGGACAGGGAGGGAATCAGCCCCAGCATTTT.